The TCR beta chain described here comes from a study of cytomegalovirus exposure and HLA in healthy donors. PCR primers comprised 60 Vbeta and 13 Jbeta primers. Libraries were prepared by immunoSEQ multiplex PCR; TCRdb keeps only in-frame clonotypes and omits some of them. The sample carries 99,000 or so clones, over 65% recorded once. This CDR3 comprises 15 residues. The germline CDR1 and CDR2 sequences are MNHEY and SMNVEV (reference sequence). Trimming at V came to 6 bases and at J to 2 bases, leaving 4 bases not matched to a gene. This chain links TRBV27 with TRBJ2-6, with 7 positions matching TRBD2. Sequenced sample: PBMCs. The receptor was isolated from a woman in her 40s in good health and CMV-seronegative. CDR3 sequence (DNA): TGTGCCAGCAGCCCCGGGACTACTGGGGCCAACGTCCTGACTTTC. This codes for CASSPGTTGANVLTF.